This TCR beta chain was captured in a study of cytomegalovirus exposure and HLA in healthy donors. Study results and caveats: The study put 150 or so TCR beta chains on its list as cytomegalovirus-associated. Several of the most significant clusters appeared linked to common viral pathogens, based on a later analysis.

Use of 60 Vbeta and 13 Jbeta primers characterized the PCR. Generated by immunoSEQ multiplex PCR, the TCRdb table keeps only in-frame clones and is missing some. This table holds over 150,000 clones, more than 75% found once. Of note for this clone: Its antigen is unidentified.

The CDR3 runs to 16 residues. The germline V gene encodes CDR1 MDHEN and CDR2 SYDVKM. V was trimmed by 2 bases and J by 2 bases, leaving 16 bases between them. The receptor comes from a girl under 18 in good health and CMV-seropositive. Sample: PBMCs. The chain carries TRBV28 and TRBJ2-7; a weak D match, TRBD2 (6 bases). The CDR3, as DNA: TGTGCCAGCAGTTTAAGCTCCGGGAGCAAGCCCTACGAGCAGTACTTC. The encoded protein is CASSLSSGSKPYEQYF. Variable domain in full (rest from reference TRBV28 and TRBJ2-7): DVKVTQSSRYLVKRTGEKVFLECVQDMDHENMFWYRQDPGLGLRLIYFSYDVKMKEKGDIPEGYSVSREKKERFSLILESASTNQTSMYLCASSLSSGSKPYEQYFGPGTRLTVT.